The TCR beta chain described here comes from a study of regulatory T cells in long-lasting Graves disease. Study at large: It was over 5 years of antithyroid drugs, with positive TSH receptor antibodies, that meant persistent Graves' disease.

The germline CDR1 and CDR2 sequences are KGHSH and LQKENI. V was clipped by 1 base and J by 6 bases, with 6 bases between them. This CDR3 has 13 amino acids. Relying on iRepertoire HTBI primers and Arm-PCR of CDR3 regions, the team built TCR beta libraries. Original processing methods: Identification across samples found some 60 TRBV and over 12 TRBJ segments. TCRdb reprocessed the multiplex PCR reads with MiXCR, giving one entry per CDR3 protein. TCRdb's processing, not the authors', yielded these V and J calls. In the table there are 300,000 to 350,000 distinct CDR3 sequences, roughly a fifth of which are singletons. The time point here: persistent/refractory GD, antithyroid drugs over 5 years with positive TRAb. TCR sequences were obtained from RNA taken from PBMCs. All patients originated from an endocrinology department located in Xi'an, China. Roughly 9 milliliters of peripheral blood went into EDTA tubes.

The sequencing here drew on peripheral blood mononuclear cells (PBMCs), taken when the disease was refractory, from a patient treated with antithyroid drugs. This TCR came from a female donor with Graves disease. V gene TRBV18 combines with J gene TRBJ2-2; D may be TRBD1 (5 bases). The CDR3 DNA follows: TGTGCCAGCTCACCACAGGGGTCCGGGGAGCTGTTTTTT. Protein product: CASSPQGSGELFF.